A single sample gave rise to the 28 T cell receptor beta chains below, sequenced in a study of T cells in Graves' hyperthyroidism and ophthalmopathy. What was amplified from RNA transcripts were TCR beta CDR3 regions. Initially, a first-round RT-PCR of the TCR CDR3 employed the HTBI primer set. TCRdb itself ran the multiplex PCR reads through MiXCR, one entry per CDR3 protein. The sample lists 550,000 to 600,000 distinct CDR3 sequences; roughly 50% were seen once. The sequencing sample was made of peripheral blood or thyroid tissue (not recorded which). These receptors were taken from an adult woman with Graves' disease, either hyperthyroidism or ophthalmopathy (not recorded which).

The V and J genes are TRBV9 and TRBJ1-2; weak D call: TRBD1 (6 bases). Germline-derived CDR1 and CDR2 are SGDLS and YYNGEE. V lost 0 bases, J lost 12 bases, and 21 bases lay in between. The CDR3 covers 15 residues. Here the CDR3 reads CASSVVRDIIPGNTF. The CDR3 DNA follows: TGTGCCAGCAGCGTAGTGCGGGACATAATTCCTGGAAACACCTTC.

The sample holds many counts of this clonotype. This chain uses TRBV19 with TRBJ1-2, with TRBD1 matching over 9 bases. The CDR3 runs to 14 residues. J was trimmed by 2 bases and V by 4 bases; bases with no gene match: 2. Germline V CDR1 and CDR2: LNHDA, SQIVND (reference sequence). In DNA, the CDR3 is TGTGCCAGTAGTAAAGGACAGGGGAACTATGGCTACACCTTC. Translating it yields CASSKGQGNYGYTF.

CDR3 protein: CSARVGGEQYF. The CDR3 DNA is TGCAGTGCTAGAGTAGGGGGGGAGCAGTACTTC. The chain uses TRBV20-1 and TRBJ2-7; tentatively, D is TRBD1 or TRBD2 (6 bases each). V lost 1 base and J lost 7, with 8 bases in between. CDR3 length equals 11 residues. CDR1 and CDR2 from the germline V gene are DFQATT and SNEGSKA (reference sequence).

The J gene is TRBJ1-3, the V gene TRBV7-9, with D maybe TRBD1 (5 bases). Trimming took 3 bases from V and 9 from J, leaving 9 bases between them. This CDR3 has 12 residues. CDR1 and CDR2 (germline): SEHNR, FQNEAQ (reference sequence). The CDR3 is CASSFRGSTIYF. For the CDR3, the DNA is TGTGCCAGCAGCTTCCGGGGCTCCACCATATATTTT.

This chain links TRBV4-3 with TRBJ2-7, with TRBD2 matching over 12 bases. CDR1 and CDR2 (germline): LGHNA, YSLEER. CDR3 size: 16 residues. J lost 3 bases, V lost 3 bases, and 6 bases had no gene match. CDR3 amino acids: CASSHERLAGVYEQYF. The CDR3 DNA sequence: TGCGCCAGCAGCCACGAAAGACTAGCGGGAGTCTACGAGCAGTACTTC.

Ten or more counts support this clonotype. J is TRBJ2-5 and V is TRBV20-1; D might be TRBD1 (6 bases). Germline V gene data show CDR1 as DFQATT and CDR2 as SNEGSKA (reference sequence). With 3 bases removed from V and 5 bases from J, the gap between germline ends came to 13 bases. This CDR3 has 13 amino acids. DNA of the CDR3: TGCAGTGCTAGGGGCAGAGACAGGGAGACCCAGTACTTC. Translating gives CSARGRDRETQYF.

A remark on this clonotype: One base away lies a much larger clone, so this may be a sequencing read error. The chain employs TRBV6-1 and TRBJ1-2, with unresolved D. Per germline, CDR1 MNHNS and CDR2 SASEGT. The CDR3 totals 13 residues. Trimming took 10 bases from V and 1 from J, leaving 13 bases between them. CDR3 DNA: TGTGCCATCAGGTTGAGATTTAACTATGGCTACACCTTC. Its protein is CAIRLRFNYGYTF.

This clonotype was observed many times. The CDR3 DNA sequence: TGTGCCAGCAGCTTCTATGCCGGGGAGCTGTTTTTT. Translating gives CASSFYAGELFF. The chain joins TRBV7-2 to TRBJ2-2; D is unresolved. The CDR3 loop spans 12 amino acids. With 3 bases removed from V and 6 bases from J, the gap between germline ends came to 5 bases. CDR1 SGHTA and CDR2 FQGNSA come from the germline V gene.

This clonotype was recorded at least ten times. This chain connects TRBV9 to TRBJ2-7, with D possibly being TRBD1 (5 bases). V was trimmed by 2 bases and J by 3 bases, leaving 15 bases between them. CDR1 SGDLS and CDR2 YYNGEE come from the germline V gene. This CDR3 is 15 amino acids long. CDR3: CASSVAAGNLYEQYF. As DNA, the CDR3 is TGTGCCAGCAGCGTTGCGGCAGGGAACCTCTACGAGCAGTACTTC.

This clonotype was seen many times. In DNA, the CDR3 is TGCGCCAGCAGCCGGGGACCAACTAATGAAAAACTGTTTTTT. Translation: CASSRGPTNEKLFF. This chain uses TRBV4-1 with TRBJ1-4; weak D call: TRBD1 (5 bases). Germline CDR1 MGHRA, CDR2 YSYEKL. V was pared by 4 bases and J by 0 bases, with 6 bases between. The CDR3 is made up of 14 amino acids.

In this sample, this clonotype turned up many times. The chain carries TRBV5-4 and TRBJ2-2; 9 positions match TRBD1. There are 14 residues in the CDR3. V shed 5 bases, J shed 6 bases, and the junction held 5 bases outside the gene matches. From germline, CDR1 is SGHNT and CDR2 YYREEE (reference sequence). The CDR3 loop is CASRGTGRSGELFF. CDR3 nucleotides: TGTGCCAGCAGAGGGACAGGGAGGTCCGGGGAGCTGTTTTTT.

The chain combines TRBV4-3 with TRBJ1-1; D not certain. The germline V gene encodes CDR1 LGHNA and CDR2 YSLEER. The CDR3 extends over 13 amino acids. V was shortened by 2 bases and J by 4 bases, with 8 bases between the two germline ends. The CDR3 DNA is TGCGCCAGCAGCCAATCGTCGAGCACTGAAGCTTTCTTT. This encodes CASSQSSSTEAFF.

This clonotype was picked up many times. This chain uses TRBV5-1 with TRBJ2-5; 10 bases match TRBD2. V was clipped by 4 bases and J by 4 bases; unmatched bases: 7. Germline CDR1 SGHRS, CDR2 YFSETQ. The CDR3 covers 15 residues. The CDR3 is CASSKLAGEGETQYF. The CDR3 DNA follows: TGCGCCAGCAGCAAGCTAGCGGGAGAGGGAGAGACCCAGTACTTC.

At least ten counts were recorded for this clonotype. The chain has TRBV2 and TRBJ1-4, with TRBD1 identical over 10 bases. This CDR3 is 15 amino acids long. J was trimmed by 6 bases and V by 4 bases; bases with no gene match: 5. Germline V CDR1 and CDR2: SNHLY, FYNNEI. CDR3 sequence (DNA): TGTGCCAGCAGTGTAATGGACAGGGGGGATGAAAAACTGTTTTTT. Translation gives CASSVMDRGDEKLFF.

CDR3 coding DNA: TGTGCCATCAGTGAGATGATGGGACAGCTTGAAGCTTTCTTT. Protein: CAISEMMGQLEAFF. The chain uses TRBV10-3 and TRBJ1-1; 7 bases are a match to TRBD1. Germline lookup yields CDR1 ENHRY and CDR2 SYGVKD. This CDR3 comprises 14 residues. Trimming at V came to 2 bases and at J to 7 bases, leaving 7 bases not matched to a gene.

This clonotype appeared many times. The V call is TRBV25-1, the J call TRBJ2-1; D ambiguous. Trimming shortened V by 3 bases and J by 3 bases, and 12 bases separated the two germline ends. This CDR3 has 15 residues. Germline CDR1 and CDR2: MGHDK and SYGVNS. CDR3 in DNA: TGTGCCAGCAGTGAGAGTTGGACGGGCTACAATGAGCAGTTCTTC. Protein sequence: CASSESWTGYNEQFF.

The DNA for the CDR3 is TGCGCCAGCAGCCTCAGGGAGGGGCAGCCCCAGCAGTACTTC. Its translation: CASSLREGQPQQYF. J is TRBJ2-7 and V is TRBV4-1; 7 bases fit TRBD2. The CDR3 runs 14 residues. The germline gives CDR1 MGHRA, CDR2 YSYEKL. The V segment lost 4 bases and the J segment 8 bases; nucleotides outside the gene matches: 11.

J is TRBJ2-2 and V is TRBV7-6; D unresolved. Trimming cost V 6 bases and J 2 bases, with 10 bases left between them. CDR1 and CDR2 (germline): SGHVS, FNYEAQ. The CDR3 covers 14 residues. The CDR3 nucleotides are TGTGCCAGCAGATACAGAGAAAACACCGGGGAGCTGTTTTTT. It encodes CASRYRENTGELFF.

V and J are TRBV29-1 and TRBJ2-5; 12 bases match TRBD1. Germline trimming cut 3 bases from V and 4 bases from J; bases unmatched to any gene: 9. This CDR3 contains 16 residues. Germline CDR1 SQVTM, CDR2 ANQGSEA. The CDR3 loop is CSVEMTGTGGGETQYF. In DNA, the CDR3 is TGCAGCGTTGAGATGACGGGGACAGGGGGCGGAGAGACCCAGTACTTC.

This clonotype was detected only a few times. J is TRBJ2-5 and V is TRBV10-3, with D perhaps matching TRBD2 (6 bases). CDR1 and CDR2 from the germline V gene are ENHRY and SYGVKD. The CDR3 contains 13 residues. With 10 bases removed from V and 6 bases from J, the gap between germline ends came to 18 bases. The CDR3 region is CASRWRGGQTQYF. DNA for the CDR3: TGTGCCAGCAGATGGAGGGGAGGACAGACCCAGTACTTC.

With regard to this clonotype: Compared with germline, one end of the junction differs, possibly owing to a read error. The rearrangement links TRBV7-6 to TRBJ2-7; TRBD1 aligns across 7 bases. Germline V CDR1 and CDR2: SGHVS, FNYEAQ. This CDR3 is built from 12 residues. The CDR3 coding sequence is TGTGCCAGCAGCTTAAGGCCCCCACAGGGGATGTTC. It is translated as CASSLRPPQGMF.

This chain joins TRBV7-2 and TRBJ1-2; 8 nucleotides agree with TRBD1. V shed 1 base, J shed 3 bases, and the junction held 4 bases outside the gene matches. The length of the CDR3 is 15 residues. The germline CDR1 and CDR2 sequences are SGHTA and FQGNSA. The CDR3 DNA sequence: TGTGCCAGCAGCTTAGAGACAGGGGCCCACTATGGCTACACCTTC. It is translated as CASSLETGAHYGYTF.

This chain connects TRBV28 to TRBJ1-5; TRBD1 matches at 12 bases. Germline V gene lookup returns CDR1 MDHEN and CDR2 SYDVKM. There are 14 residues in the CDR3. V shed 6 bases and J 5 bases; nucleotides not matched to a gene: 2. The CDR3 is CASRGQGAHQPQHF. The CDR3 DNA reads TGTGCCAGCAGGGGACAGGGGGCTCATCAGCCCCAGCATTTT.

This clonotype was counted ten times or more. The genes are TRBV2 and TRBJ2-7, with 7 bases lining up with TRBD1. Germline CDR1 is SNHLY and CDR2 is FYNNEI. J lost 2 bases, V lost 2 bases, and 9 bases had no gene match. CDR3 length equals 16 residues. The CDR3 reads CASSENADRFPYEQYF. In DNA, the CDR3 is TGTGCCAGCAGTGAAAATGCGGACAGGTTTCCCTACGAGCAGTACTTC.

Here the CDR3 DNA reads TGTGCCACCAGTGATCGCGCGGTAGGACTTGATGAGCAGTTCTTC. It encodes CATSDRAVGLDEQFF. This rearrangement joins TRBV24-1 to TRBJ2-1; TRBD2 might be the D (5 bases). CDR1 and CDR2 (germline): KGHDR, SFDVKD. This CDR3 has 15 amino acids. Trimming removed 3 bases from V and 8 bases from J, with 16 bases in between.

This clonotype appeared many times. This chain connects TRBV2 to TRBJ1-6; tentatively, D is TRBD1 (5 bases). This CDR3 spans 15 amino acids. Germline V lookup: CDR1 SNHLY, CDR2 FYNNEI. Between the trimmed V and J ends, which lost 10 bases and 10 bases, there was a span of 23 bases. DNA of the CDR3: TGTGCCACCCTCCGGGGCGGCAGATCTTGGTCACCCCTCCACTTT. Encoded protein: CATLRGGRSWSPLHF.

This chain uses TRBV19 with TRBJ1-5, with D tentatively TRBD1 (6 bases). The CDR3 is 16 amino acids. Trimming stripped 6 bases from V and 2 bases from J, with 17 bases between. From germline, CDR1 is LNHDA and CDR2 SQIVND (reference sequence). This chain's CDR3 is CASRSTRGRRNQPQHF. The DNA for the CDR3 is TGTGCCAGTAGGTCAACTAGGGGGAGACGCAATCAGCCCCAGCATTTT.

The V call is TRBV7-3, the J call TRBJ2-2, with a possible D match to TRBD2 (5 bases). Germline V gives CDR1 SGHTA, CDR2 FQGTGA. This CDR3 has 15 residues. V shed 5 bases and J shed 0 bases, with 10 bases lying between them. The CDR3 here is CASSPGGPNTGELFF. The CDR3 bases are TGTGCCAGCAGCCCGGGCGGGCCGAACACCGGGGAGCTGTTTTTT.